This T cell receptor beta chain is drawn from a study of cytomegalovirus exposure and HLA in healthy donors. Findings and limits, study-wide: It was taken for granted in presence/absence analyses that sequencing depth across donors was roughly uniform.

The primer mix had 60 Vbeta and 13 Jbeta primers. Method: immunoSEQ multiplex PCR; TCRdb's copy keeps in-frame clones and lacks some. The sample records roughly 150,000 clones, roughly four fifths being singletons. Trimming removed 5 bases at V and 4 bases at J, with 10 bases between. The length of the CDR3 is 13 residues. Germline CDR1 reads SGHRS; CDR2 reads YFSETQ. Comments on this clone: Antigen specificity is unknown.

This chain joins TRBV5-1 and TRBJ1-5; D uncertain. Sequenced: PBMCs. This TCR came from a woman aged 40 to 50 in good health and CMV-seronegative. CDR3 sequence reads: CASRPGENQPQHF. CDR3 DNA: TGCGCCAGCAGGCCGGGAGAGAATCAGCCCCAGCATTTT. Filled out from reference TRBV5-1 and TRBJ1-5, the complete variable domain reads KAGVTQTPRYLIKTRGQQVTLSCSPISGHRSVSWYQQTPGQGLQFLFEYFSETQRNKGNFPGRFSGRQFSNSRSEMNVSTLELGDSALYLCASRPGENQPQHFGDGTRLSIL.